Listed below are T cell receptor beta chains from one sample, sequenced in a study of T cell responses to AZD1222 COVID-19 vaccine. TCRdb's table, derived via immunoSEQ multiplex PCR, lists solely in-frame clones and lacks some. The sample records 60,000 to 65,000 clones, roughly three quarters being singletons. Specimen: peripheral blood, collected on day 0 of AZD1222 vaccination. Receptors originate from an adult in good health. The conserved cysteine and the conserved F or W are not part of the CDR3 here.

CDR3 length | V gene | CDR3 protein
11 | TRBV28 | ASSYQRTDTQY
10 | TRBV7-8 | ASSLVSQPQH
15 | TRBV10-3 | ATSGTGESVRNTEAF
11 | TRBV6-2/TRBV6-3 | ASNYRANTEAF
10 | TRBV6-5 | ASTRQGGEQF
10 | TRBV30 | AWSGAGLGQY
12 | TRBV19 | ASSIGQLNTEAF
12 | TRBV16 | ASSPGGGNYGYT
14 | TRBV2 | ASSERGSFNTGELF
11 | TRBV12-3/TRBV12-4 | ASSYGTGFEQY
14 | TRBV7-8 | APHPWEQGGTGELF
13 | TRBV5-6 | ASTETGSYNSPLH
11 | TRBV18 | ASSPPSLNEQF
10 | TRBV28 | ASRGFNYGYT
13 | TRBV27 | ASSLLGSAHTEAF
14 | TRBV19 | ASTVGQGRTNQPQH
14 | TRBV5-1 | ASSKTSGGDTDTQY
9 | TRBV14 | ASSQAETQY
12 | TRBV28 | ASSADRGPNEQF
11 | TRBV6-6 | ASSGKRGYEQY